This section outlines one TCR beta chain sequence together with its context. The sample is drawn from a study of blood T cell repertoires in COVID-19. On the study more broadly: Nucleic acid was either cDNA or gDNA, and it came from T cells, B-cell-depleted T cells, or PBMCs.

The authors' processing: Amplification from reference gene primers served as the basis for estimated nucleated cell counts. Repertoires were generated with immunoSEQ multiplex PCR, while TCRdb's copy carries only in-frame clones and drops some. That table gives V, J and clone size, and the DNA gave D and trimming. The repertoire holds 150,000 to 200,000 clones, with around 84% as singletons. Germline V gene sequence: CDR1 MNHNY, CDR2 SVGAGI (reference sequence). Trimming at V came to 6 bases and at J to 4 bases, leaving 6 bases not matched to a gene. This CDR3 is built from 14 residues. The specimen sequenced was peripheral blood. The receptor comes from a woman aged 80 or over with acute or convalescent COVID-19. This chain links TRBV6-6 with TRBJ1-3, with 7 bases matching TRBD1. DNA for the CDR3: TGTGCCAGCAGGAGTCCGGGACAGGGAAACACCATATATTTT. Its translation is CASRSPGQGNTIYF.